This T cell receptor beta chain appears in the sequencing data of a study of PD-1 blockade in classical Hodgkin lymphoma. Study results and limitations: With CD4+ cells, TCR diversity rose significantly by C4D1, but not with CD8+ cells.

Sample time point: cycle 4 day 1 (C4D1), after less than 7 weeks of nivolumab. Brentuximab vedotin exposure varied, and every patient relapsed after autologous stem cell transplantation. Details on this clone: Its antigen is unknown.

CDR1 and CDR2 from the germline V gene are MNHEY and SMNVEV (reference sequence). Trimming removed 2 bases from V and 0 bases from J; junction bases left unmatched: 20. This CDR3 is 21 amino acids long. Sequenced by immunoSEQ multiplex PCR; TCRdb stores in-frame clones only, minus some. The data contain approximately 93,000 clones, around 80% of them singletons. The sequence was obtained from a human donor with classical Hodgkin lymphoma. This specimen was peripheral blood mononuclear cells (PBMCs), taken before the fourth cycle of nivolumab. The chain joins TRBV27 to TRBJ2-3; TRBD1 matches at 7 bases. Here the CDR3 DNA reads TGTGCCAGCAGTTTACCCTGGACAGGACCGAGCCCGAGGGTTAGCACAGATACGCAGTATTTT. Translation: CASSLPWTGPSPRVSTDTQYF.